This is a list of T cell receptor beta chains from one sample in a study of blood T cell dynamics during melanoma immunotherapy. Libraries were prepared by immunoSEQ multiplex PCR; TCRdb keeps only in-frame clonotypes and omits some of them. The sample includes 8,000 to 13,000 clones, roughly nine tenths of them seen just once. Sequencing used blood, obtained from a patient treated with checkpoint blockade. The receptors were gathered from a human donor with melanoma. The CDR3 runs from the conserved cysteine through the conserved F or W. The D gene is left open where the match is weak. Rows may omit the clone size; those that give it use once, few, many or a size class.

clone size,V gene,CDR3 length,D gene,J gene,CDR3 DNA,CDR3 protein
once,TRBV6-1,13,NA,TRBJ2-2,TGTGCCAGCAGTGTCCAGGATGGGGGGGAGCTGTTTTTT,CASSVQDGGELFF
NA,TRBV15,15,NA,TRBJ1-5,TGTGCCACCAGCAGAGCGAAGGGCGGCAATCAGCCCCAGCATTTT,CATSRAKGGNQPQHF
once,TRBV5-1,15,NA,TRBJ1-3,TGCGCCAGCAGCTTGTCCGAGAGCTCTGGAAACACCATATATTTT,CASSLSESSGNTIYF
NA,TRBV19,14,NA,TRBJ2-2,TGTGCCAGTAGTTTTCAGGGAGAAATCGGGGAGCTGTTTTTT,CASSFQGEIGELFF
NA,TRBV5-1,16,TRBD2,TRBJ2-1,TGCGCCAGCAGCTTGGTGGCTAGCGGGAGAGTCCATGAGCAGTTCTTC,CASSLVASGRVHEQFF
NA,TRBV19,12,NA,TRBJ2-1,TGTGCCAGTAGTCCGACCGGGACTCCCCAGTTCTTC,CASSPTGTPQFF
NA,TRBV11-2,16,NA,TRBJ2-2,TGTGCCAGCAGCTTAGGACCTAGACGACTCACCGGGGAGCTGTTTTTT,CASSLGPRRLTGELFF
NA,TRBV2,14,NA,TRBJ2-7,TGTGCCAGCAGTGACAGTCCTAACTCCTACGAGCAGTACTTC,CASSDSPNSYEQYF
NA,TRBV14,20,TRBD2,TRBJ2-1,TGTGCCAGCAGCCCGAGAACCGGGACTAGCGACCGTCGCTCCTACAATGAGCAGTTCTTC,CASSPRTGTSDRRSYNEQFF
NA,TRBV5-1,17,NA,TRBJ2-2,TGCGCCAGCAGCTATGCAAGCCCGGCCAGGGACACCGGGGAGCTGTTTTTT,CASSYASPARDTGELFF
NA,TRBV5-1,14,NA,TRBJ1-5,TGCGCCAGCAGCTTCGACGGTAGCAATCAGCCCCAGCATTTT,CASSFDGSNQPQHF
once,TRBV6-5,14,NA,TRBJ1-1,TGTGCCAGCGGTTACTCCGAAGGGGCCACTGAAGCTTTCTTT,CASGYSEGATEAFF
NA,TRBV29-1,12,NA,TRBJ1-1,TGCAGCGCTTCGGACGGGAACACTGAAGCTTTCTTT,CSASDGNTEAFF
few,TRBV6-5,14,NA,TRBJ2-7,TGTGCCAGCAGCCGCGGGACAGCCTCCTACGAGCAGTACTTC,CASSRGTASYEQYF
NA,TRBV28,15,TRBD1,TRBJ2-3,TGTGCCAGCAGCTCAACAGGGGGTGGTACAGATACGCAGTATTTT,CASSSTGGGTDTQYF
NA,TRBV30,11,NA,TRBJ1-2,TGTGCCTGGAGTGCGGCAACGGGAGGCACCTTC,CAWSAATGGTF
NA,TRBV5-1,14,NA,TRBJ1-6,TGCGCCAGCAGCTCTGGGGGAACAACTTCACCCCTCCACTTT,CASSSGGTTSPLHF
NA,TRBV7-2,15,NA,TRBJ2-5,TGTGCCAGCAGCCTGACCCCCGCGGGGTCGGAGACCCAGTACTTC,CASSLTPAGSETQYF
NA,TRBV6-1,14,TRBD1,TRBJ2-7,TGTGCCAGCAGCTCCGCGGACAGGTCCCACGAGCAGTACTTC,CASSSADRSHEQYF
NA,TRBV11-2,15,NA,TRBJ2-7,TGTGCCAGCAGCCCATCCGGGCACGTTTCTTACGAGCAGTACTTC,CASSPSGHVSYEQYF
NA,TRBV25-1,15,NA,TRBJ1-1,TGTGCCAGCAAGGGATTTGGCCACCTTGTCACTGAAGCTTTCTTT,CASKGFGHLVTEAFF
NA,TRBV6-1,12,NA,TRBJ2-1,TGTGCCGGGGGCGGCCCTTACAATGAGCAGTTCTTC,CAGGGPYNEQFF
NA,TRBV6-6,13,NA,TRBJ1-2,TGTGCCAGCAGCTCCAGTCCTGACTATGGCTACACCTTC,CASSSSPDYGYTF
NA,TRBV19,11,NA,TRBJ1-1,TGTGCCAGTAGTATTTGGGCGGAAGCTTTCTTT,CASSIWAEAFF
NA,TRBV6-9,14,TRBD1,TRBJ2-7,TGTGCCAGCAGAGCCGGGACAGGAGGATACGAGCAGTACTTC,CASRAGTGGYEQYF
NA,TRBV11-2,16,TRBD2,TRBJ2-5,TGTGCCAGCAGCCCCCTCGGGGCTAGCGGGAGTGAGACCCAGTACTTC,CASSPLGASGSETQYF
NA,TRBV25-1,14,NA,TRBJ2-6,TGTGCCAGCAGCACTTGGGCTGGGGCCAACGTCCTGACTTTC,CASSTWAGANVLTF
NA,TRBV19,15,TRBD2,TRBJ2-3,TGTGCCAGTTCATGGGGGGGATACGGCACAGATACGCAGTATTTT,CASSWGGYGTDTQYF
once,TRBV28,17,TRBD2,TRBJ2-7,TGTGCCAGCAGTGCTACAAGGGGGACTAGCGGGGCCTACGAGCAGTACTTC,CASSATRGTSGAYEQYF
NA,TRBV6-6,14,NA,TRBJ1-2,TGTGCCAGCAGCCCCGCCGGAGCTAACTATGGCTACACCTTC,CASSPAGANYGYTF
once,TRBV5-1,13,TRBD1,TRBJ1-2,TGCGCCAGCAGCCTGGGACAGGGGGATGGCTACACCTTC,CASSLGQGDGYTF
NA,TRBV9,16,TRBD1,TRBJ2-5,TGTGCCAGCAGCGTAAGACAGGGGGCCCCCTCGGAGACCCAGTACTTC,CASSVRQGAPSETQYF
NA,TRBV4-1,17,NA,TRBJ2-7,TGCGCCAGCAGCCCCTACATGGACCTACGAAGCTCCTACGAGCAGTACTTC,CASSPYMDLRSSYEQYF
NA,TRBV11-2,14,NA,TRBJ1-1,TGTGCCAGCAGCTTACCCAACAGGCTCACTGAAGCTTTCTTT,CASSLPNRLTEAFF
NA,TRBV10-3,19,TRBD2,TRBJ2-1,TGTGCCATCAGTGAGTCTCTAGCGGGAGCCCCTCCCTCCTACAATGAGCAGTTCTTC,CAISESLAGAPPSYNEQFF
NA,TRBV18,16,NA,TRBJ2-3,TGTGCCAGCTCACCACCGATATTCAACGGCGGGAATACGCAGTATTTT,CASSPPIFNGGNTQYF
once,TRBV9,14,NA,TRBJ1-4,TGTGCCAGCAGCGAAAGGTCATCAGGGGAACACCTGTTTTTT,CASSERSSGEHLFF
NA,TRBV4-1,15,NA,TRBJ2-6,TGCGCCAGCAGACTAGTTGACTCTGGGGCCAACGTCCTGACTTTC,CASRLVDSGANVLTF
once,TRBV19,15,TRBD2,TRBJ2-7,TGTGCCAGTAGTAGGGCCAGCGGGAAATCGAACGAGCAGTACTTC,CASSRASGKSNEQYF
NA,TRBV7-2,17,TRBD2,TRBJ2-1,TGTGCCAGCAGCTTAGCACTAGCGGGAGGATCTAGGAATGAGCAGTTCTTC,CASSLALAGGSRNEQFF
NA,TRBV10-1,15,NA,TRBJ2-3,TGCGCCAGCAGTGACGGGAGCGCGGGTCCAGATACGCAGTATTTT,CASSDGSAGPDTQYF
NA,TRBV19,16,TRBD2,TRBJ2-1,TGTGCCAGTAGGTCCGGGACTAGCGGCCGCTACAATGAGCAGTTCTTC,CASRSGTSGRYNEQFF
NA,TRBV27,14,TRBD2,TRBJ2-3,TGTGCCAGCGCGCGGGAGGGCCGAATAGATACGCAGTATTTT,CASAREGRIDTQYF
NA,TRBV27,16,NA,TRBJ2-7,TGTGCCAGCAGTTTATCGTCCCCAGGGAGCTCCTACGAGCAGTACTTC,CASSLSSPGSSYEQYF
NA,TRBV7-2,13,NA,TRBJ1-1,TGTGCCAGCAGCTTATCCCGGGCAGTTGAAGCTTTCTTT,CASSLSRAVEAFF
NA,TRBV6-6,14,TRBD2,TRBJ2-1,TGTGCCATACAGAGGACTAGCGGGAGAGGGGAGCAGTTCTTC,CAIQRTSGRGEQFF
NA,TRBV5-1,18,NA,TRBJ2-7,TGCGCCAGCAGCCCATCACCCATTTTAGCGGTATCCTCCTACGAGCAGTACTTC,CASSPSPILAVSSYEQYF
once,TRBV2,15,TRBD1,TRBJ2-2,TGTGCCAGCAGTTTAGGACAGGGTAACACCGGGGAGCTGTTTTTT,CASSLGQGNTGELFF
NA,TRBV7-9,15,TRBD1,TRBJ2-7,TGTGCCAGCAGCTTAGCGGGGACAGGGTTCCACGAGCAGTACTTC,CASSLAGTGFHEQYF
NA,TRBV5-1,14,NA,TRBJ1-1,TGCGCCAGCAGCTTGAACAGCCGCAACACTGAAGCTTTCTTT,CASSLNSRNTEAFF
NA,TRBV5-5,15,NA,TRBJ1-5,TGTGCCAGCAGCTTGATATTCGGGAACAATCAGCCCCAGCATTTT,CASSLIFGNNQPQHF
NA,TRBV11-3,14,NA,TRBJ1-3,TGTGCCAGCAGCTTCGAGGGCCCTGGAAACACCATATATTTT,CASSFEGPGNTIYF
NA,TRBV4-1,15,NA,TRBJ1-5,TGCGCCAGCAGCCTGGGGGGGCTTGAAAGACAGCCCCAGCATTTT,CASSLGGLERQPQHF
NA,TRBV25-1,13,NA,TRBJ2-7,TGTGCCAGCAGTTCGATACAGCCGTACGAGCAGTACTTC,CASSSIQPYEQYF
few,TRBV13,14,TRBD1,TRBJ1-4,TGTGCCAGCAGCCAAGGGACAGGGAATGAAAAACTGTTTTTT,CASSQGTGNEKLFF
NA,TRBV18,14,NA,TRBJ1-1,TGTGCCAGCTCACGTGAAGCAGGGAGGACTGAAGCTTTCTTT,CASSREAGRTEAFF
NA,TRBV28,16,NA,TRBJ1-5,TGTGCCAGCAGTTCCCCACTCCGGGACTCCGGTCAGCCCCAGCATTTT,CASSSPLRDSGQPQHF